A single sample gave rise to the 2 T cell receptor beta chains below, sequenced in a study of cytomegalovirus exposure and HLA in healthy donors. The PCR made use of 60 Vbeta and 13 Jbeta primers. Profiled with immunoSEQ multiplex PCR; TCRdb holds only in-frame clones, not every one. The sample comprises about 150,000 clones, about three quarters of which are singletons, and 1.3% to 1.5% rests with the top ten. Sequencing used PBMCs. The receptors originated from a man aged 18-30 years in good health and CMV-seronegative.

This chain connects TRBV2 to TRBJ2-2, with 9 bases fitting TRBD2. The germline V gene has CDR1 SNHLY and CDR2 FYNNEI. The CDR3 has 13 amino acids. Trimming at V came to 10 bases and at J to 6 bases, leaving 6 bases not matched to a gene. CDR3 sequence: CATLAGPPGELFF. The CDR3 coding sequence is TGTGCCACCCTAGCGGGACCCCCCGGGGAGCTGTTTTTT. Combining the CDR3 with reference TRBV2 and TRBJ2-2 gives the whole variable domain EPEVTQTPSHQVTQMGQEVILRCVPISNHLYFYWYRQILGQKVEFLVSFYNNEISEKSEIFDDQFSVERPDGSNFTLKIRSTKLEDSAMYFCATLAGPPGELFFGEGSRLTVL.

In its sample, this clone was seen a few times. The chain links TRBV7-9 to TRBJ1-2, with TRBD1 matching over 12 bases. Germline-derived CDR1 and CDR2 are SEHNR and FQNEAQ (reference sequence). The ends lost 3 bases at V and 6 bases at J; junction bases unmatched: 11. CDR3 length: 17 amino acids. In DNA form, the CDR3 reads TGTGCCAGCAGCTTGAGCCGGGACAGGGGGCAAAAAAATGGCTACACCTTC. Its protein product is CASSLSRDRGQKNGYTF.